This TCR beta chain was recovered during a study of T cell changes during pregnancy in multiple sclerosis. Assay used: immunoSEQ multiplex PCR; TCRdb lists only in-frame clones, some missing. The sample carries under 75,000 clones, roughly 92% recorded once. The specimen comprised CD8+ T cells from peripheral blood mononuclear cells, sampled in the second trimester of pregnancy. This TCR derives from a female donor with multiple sclerosis, enrolled in a pregnancy study.

CDR3 protein: CASRQLPGRAGSGANVLTF. CDR3 in DNA: TGTGCCAGCAGACAACTCCCCGGGAGGGCCGGCTCTGGGGCCAACGTCCTGACTTTC. The V call is TRBV27, the J call TRBJ2-6; 8 bases are shared with TRBD2. CDR3 length: 19 residues. V dropped 6 bases and J dropped 0; count of bases not matched to a gene: 13. Germline CDR1 and CDR2: MNHEY and SMNVEV (reference sequence).